These T cell receptor beta chains were read from a single sample in a study of regulatory T cells in long-lasting Graves disease. TCRdb analysed the multiplex PCR reads with MiXCR anew, one entry per CDR3 protein. This table holds 550,000 to 600,000 distinct CDR3 sequences, 15% to 20% found once. In addition, the sample was reused for a study of T cells in Graves' hyperthyroidism and ophthalmopathy.

This material consisted of peripheral blood mononuclear cells (PBMCs), taken at new diagnosis, from a patient treated with antithyroid drugs. These receptor sequences come from a man between 18 and 29 years old with Graves disease. The conserved cysteine and the conserved F or W are not part of the CDR3 here.

V gene: TRBV28
J gene: TRBJ2-3
CDR3 length: 12
CDR3 protein: ASRPRGQSDTQY

V gene: TRBV5-1
J gene: TRBJ2-5
CDR3 length: 13
CDR3 protein: ASILADRVGETQY

V gene: TRBV7-6
J gene: TRBJ2-1
CDR3 length: 19
CDR3 protein: ASSLEYSGTRDGRTGNEQF

V gene: TRBV7-9
J gene: TRBJ2-7
CDR3 length: 13
CDR3 protein: ASLAGGPWDYEQY

V gene: TRBV29-1
J gene: TRBJ2-7
CDR3 length: 12
CDR3 protein: SVEFQGYSGEQY

V gene: TRBV28
J gene: TRBJ1-2
CDR3 length: 11
CDR3 protein: ASSSGQGGGYT

V gene: TRBV6-5
J gene: TRBJ2-7
CDR3 length: 14
CDR3 protein: ASSWVLGQGVYEQY

V gene: TRBV11-1
J gene: TRBJ2-7
CDR3 length: 12
CDR3 protein: ASSLVGQSFEQY

V gene: TRBV9
J gene: TRBJ2-6
CDR3 length: 15
CDR3 protein: ASSVDGTGSGANVLT

V gene: TRBV11-3
J gene: TRBJ2-1
CDR3 length: 11
CDR3 protein: ASSFLATNEQF

V gene: TRBV2
J gene: TRBJ2-5
CDR3 length: 13
CDR3 protein: ASSDVTGTLETQY

V gene: TRBV9
J gene: TRBJ2-3
CDR3 length: 13
CDR3 protein: ASSSGTSFTDTQY

V gene: TRBV5-1
J gene: TRBJ2-7
CDR3 length: 13
CDR3 protein: ASSPEGVAPDEQY

V gene: TRBV12-3/TRBV12-4
J gene: TRBJ2-1
CDR3 length: 12
CDR3 protein: ASSLPLSQTEQF

V gene: TRBV10-3
J gene: TRBJ1-1
CDR3 length: 13
CDR3 protein: AISESPGRGTEAF

V gene: TRBV9
J gene: TRBJ2-1
CDR3 length: 14
CDR3 protein: ASSVGGTGGYNEQF

V gene: TRBV2
J gene: TRBJ2-3
CDR3 length: 14
CDR3 protein: ASSERSGRAWNTQY

V gene: TRBV28
J gene: TRBJ1-2
CDR3 length: 14
CDR3 protein: ASSPGRSQANYGYT

V gene: TRBV24-1
J gene: TRBJ2-1
CDR3 length: 15
CDR3 protein: ATSDRPGLAGGNEQF

V gene: TRBV27
J gene: TRBJ2-7
CDR3 length: 12
CDR3 protein: ASGQIGASYEQY

V gene: TRBV9
J gene: TRBJ2-1
CDR3 length: 16
CDR3 protein: ASSVDPNSGSAYNEQF

V gene: TRBV12-5
J gene: TRBJ2-1
CDR3 length: 11
CDR3 protein: ASGWGGHTEQF

V gene: TRBV20-1
J gene: TRBJ2-1
CDR3 length: 14
CDR3 protein: SARLSGEGTYNEQF

V gene: TRBV10-1
J gene: TRBJ2-3
CDR3 length: 12
CDR3 protein: ASSQAESTDTQY

V gene: TRBV20-1
J gene: TRBJ2-7
CDR3 length: 9
CDR3 protein: SALSGGEQY

V gene: TRBV7-9
J gene: TRBJ1-5
CDR3 length: 13
CDR3 protein: ASSDRQGGNQPQH

V gene: TRBV27
J gene: TRBJ2-1
CDR3 length: 11
CDR3 protein: ASSLADGNEQF

V gene: TRBV2
J gene: TRBJ2-3
CDR3 length: 12
CDR3 protein: ASSELAGSDTQY

V gene: TRBV7-9
J gene: TRBJ2-5
CDR3 length: 14
CDR3 protein: ASSRETTSYQETQY

V gene: TRBV27
J gene: TRBJ2-1
CDR3 length: 14
CDR3 protein: ASSSLITGVSYEQF

V gene: TRBV30
J gene: -
CDR3 length: 11
CDR3 protein: AFRRELGREQF

V gene: TRBV6-1
J gene: TRBJ2-1
CDR3 length: 13
CDR3 protein: ASRLGLVRGNEQF

V gene: TRBV28
J gene: TRBJ1-5
CDR3 length: 12
CDR3 protein: ASSYPDSNQPQH

V gene: TRBV7-2
J gene: TRBJ2-7
CDR3 length: 12
CDR3 protein: ASRLTSGTGEQY

V gene: TRBV12-3/TRBV12-4
J gene: TRBJ2-1
CDR3 length: 12
CDR3 protein: ASSSSGRGVEQF

V gene: TRBV9
J gene: TRBJ2-7
CDR3 length: 13
CDR3 protein: ASSVGGASSYEQY

V gene: TRBV27
J gene: TRBJ2-1
CDR3 length: 13
CDR3 protein: ASSLSSGFYNEQF

V gene: TRBV20-1
J gene: TRBJ2-7
CDR3 length: 10
CDR3 protein: SADGGSYEQY

V gene: TRBV4-2
J gene: TRBJ2-2
CDR3 length: 13
CDR3 protein: ASSQDRQGAGELF

V gene: TRBV13
J gene: TRBJ2-1
CDR3 length: 13
CDR3 protein: ASSLAGNSYNEQF

V gene: TRBV7-3
J gene: TRBJ2-4
CDR3 length: 14
CDR3 protein: ASSSHRGEAKNIQY

V gene: TRBV27
J gene: TRBJ1-5
CDR3 length: 14
CDR3 protein: ASSPTGGLGYQPQH

V gene: TRBV18
J gene: TRBJ2-3
CDR3 length: 13
CDR3 protein: ASSPANSYTDTQY

V gene: TRBV20-1
J gene: TRBJ2-7
CDR3 length: 11
CDR3 protein: SAEASVSYEQY

V gene: TRBV5-6
J gene: TRBJ1-5
CDR3 length: 14
CDR3 protein: ASSSGAGGNNQPQH

V gene: TRBV4-1
J gene: TRBJ1-5
CDR3 length: 14
CDR3 protein: ASSQVMGHSNQPQH

V gene: TRBV4-2
J gene: TRBJ1-1
CDR3 length: 12
CDR3 protein: ASSPSQQNTEAF